The entry that follows covers one TCR beta chain sequence. Its antigen is undetermined. These data originate in a study of shared clonotypes between healthy human individuals. The study, taken as a whole, reports: Larger richness was generally estimated for naive than memory subsets. When naive CD4 clonotypes were compared across a few donors, 4% to 6.5% were shared.

The data were produced by immunoSEQ multiplex PCR, yet TCRdb's version contains in-frame clones alone and is incomplete. The table has 230,000 or so clones, approximately 70% seen once. The source of this sequence is a man aged 30 to 45 in good health. The specimen sequenced was memory CD4+ T cells sorted from blood. Sample subset: CD45RA-negative fraction.

The CDR3 region is CASSGIAVSTGELFF. Written as DNA, the CDR3 is TGTGCCAGCAGCGGGATAGCGGTTAGCACCGGGGAGCTGTTTTTT. The rearrangement joins TRBV5-6 to TRBJ2-2; maybe TRBD2 (6 bases). The CDR3 is 15 amino acids. Between the trimmed V and J ends, which lost 4 bases and 4 bases, there was a span of 14 bases. CDR1 SGHDT and CDR2 YYEEEE come from the germline V gene.